This T cell receptor beta chain was recorded in a study of early T cells in non-severe SARS-CoV-2 infection. Each CDR3 protein is one row after TCRdb ran MiXCR on the 5' RACE reads. Of 35,000 to 45,000 distinct CDR3 sequences listed, roughly 6.1% are singletons. This clonotype was seen ten or more times. What it recognizes is unknown. Findings and limits, study-wide: Lookups in VDJdb leaned toward anti-spike CD8 responses and missed private and CD4 specificities.

Source: whole blood, taken at baseline. This TCR derives from an adult who was a healthcare worker with PCR-confirmed SARS-CoV-2 infection or an uninfected control (not recorded which).

The CDR3 DNA sequence: TGTGCCAGCAGTCCCAGGCGGGGGCACGAGCAGTACTTC. It codes for CASSPRRGHEQYF. This chain uses TRBV6-5 with TRBJ2-7; the D gene is possibly TRBD2 (7 bases). The CDR3 is made up of 13 amino acids. The germline V gene has CDR1 MNHEY and CDR2 SVGAGI. V lost 5 bases and J 5 bases, leaving 13 bases between the germline ends.